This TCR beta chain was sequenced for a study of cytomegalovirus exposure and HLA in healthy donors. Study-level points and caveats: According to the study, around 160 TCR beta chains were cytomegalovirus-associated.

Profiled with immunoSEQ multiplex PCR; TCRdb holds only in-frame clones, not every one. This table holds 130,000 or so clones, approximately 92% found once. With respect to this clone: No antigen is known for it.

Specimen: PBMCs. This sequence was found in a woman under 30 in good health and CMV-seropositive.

CDR3 in amino acids: CASSLTGATYEQYF. The CDR3 region has the DNA TGTGCCAGCAGCTTAACAGGCGCGACCTACGAGCAGTACTTC. The chain couples TRBV11-2 to TRBJ2-7; perhaps TRBD1 as D (5 bases). The CDR3 spans 14 residues. The germline gives CDR1 SGHAT, CDR2 FQNNGV. V was cut by 2 bases and J by 2 bases, with 10 bases left in between.